One T cell receptor (beta chain) is described in this entry. The sample comes from a study of blood T cell repertoires in COVID-19. CDR3 length: 14 amino acids. Germline CDR1 and CDR2: MDHEN and SYDVKM. Losses at the gene ends were 7 bases for V and 4 bases for J; bases not matched to a gene: 6. The authors' processing: Cell counts per sample came from amplifying reference gene primers. Generated by immunoSEQ multiplex PCR, the TCRdb table keeps only in-frame clones and is missing some. V, J and clone size derive from that table, while D and trimming were established from the DNA sequence. Here the sample spans roughly 400,000 clones, around 91% being singletons.

The sequenced sample was PBMCs or T cells enriched from blood (not recorded which). The receptor was isolated from a man between 25 and 39 years old who had recovered from COVID-19. The J gene is TRBJ2-1, the V gene TRBV28; 8 bases are a match to TRBD1. The CDR3 here is CASIRQGTYNEQFF. In DNA form, the CDR3 reads TGTGCCAGCATCAGACAGGGGACTTACAATGAGCAGTTCTTC. Filled out from reference TRBV28 and TRBJ2-1, the complete variable domain reads DVKVTQSSRYLVKRTGEKVFLECVQDMDHENMFWYRQDPGLGLRLIYFSYDVKMKEKGDIPEGYSVSREKKERFSLILESASTNQTSMYLCASIRQGTYNEQFFGPGTRLTVL.